This is a list of T cell receptor beta chains from one sample in a study of OX40 agonist ivuxolimab in advanced cancers. This table comes from immunoSEQ multiplex PCR, and its TCRdb copy is limited to in-frame clones, with some not included. This sample has tens of thousands of clones; approximately 87% occur once, and the top ten carry 6.5% to 8.5%. The input for sequencing was CD4+ or CD8+ T cells sorted from blood, taken in a trial of the OX40 agonist ivuxolimab. These receptors were obtained from an adult with an advanced solid tumor such as melanoma, head and neck, liver or kidney cancer. Each CDR3 is given with its conserved first and last residue. Fields, in order: clone size, D gene, V gene, J gene, CDR3 protein, CDR3 DNA. A D gene is named only where the DNA matches it firmly. The size field is filled for only some rows; it gives once, few, many or a size class.

once	TRBD1	TRBV19	TRBJ1-6	CASSPGQGDSPLHF	TGTGCCAGTAGTCCGGGACAGGGGGATTCACCCCTCCACTTT
-	TRBD2	TRBV4-2	TRBJ2-4	CASSQVSSGGAGDIQYF	TGTGCCAGCAGCCAAGTCTCAAGCGGGGGGGCCGGGGACATTCAGTACTTC
-	TRBD1	TRBV28	TRBJ2-7	CASSGATGTDRYEQYF	TGTGCCAGCAGTGGAGCCACCGGGACAGATCGCTACGAGCAGTACTTC
-	-	TRBV5-5	TRBJ1-3	CASSPADGSSGNTIYF	TGTGCCAGCAGCCCGGCCGACGGGAGCTCTGGAAACACCATATATTTT
few	-	TRBV2	TRBJ1-5	CASTRVEGTQPQHF	TGTGCCAGCACAAGAGTGGAGGGCACTCAGCCCCAGCATTTT
-	-	TRBV30	TRBJ2-7	CAWSVKGVLSYEQYF	TGTGCCTGGAGTGTCAAGGGGGTACTCTCCTACGAGCAGTACTTC
-	-	TRBV6-1	TRBJ1-2	CASSEGRGRYYGYTF	TGTGCCAGCAGTGAAGGGCGGGGGAGGTACTATGGCTACACCTTC
-	-	TRBV6-5	TRBJ1-4	CASSPRQPTNEKLFF	TGTGCCAGCAGTCCTCGACAGCCAACTAATGAAAAACTGTTTTTT
-	TRBD1	TRBV5-1	TRBJ2-5	CASSLQGYQETQYF	TGCGCCAGCAGCTTACAGGGGTACCAAGAGACCCAGTACTTC
-	-	TRBV10-3	TRBJ1-1	CAIRGPEAFTEAFF	TGTGCCATCAGGGGACCGGAAGCCTTCACTGAAGCTTTCTTT
-	-	TRBV7-2	TRBJ1-1	CATSGGLNTEAFF	TGTGCCACCTCGGGGGGACTGAACACTGAAGCTTTCTTT
-	-	TRBV5-8	TRBJ2-4	CASSKGEGRFNIQYF	TGTGCCAGCAGCAAGGGGGAGGGCCGATTCAACATTCAGTACTTC
-	TRBD1	TRBV10-3	TRBJ2-5	CAISEQGVRETQYF	TGTGCCATCAGTGAACAGGGGGTAAGGGAGACCCAGTACTTC
once	-	TRBV20-1	TRBJ2-5	CSAGPETQYF	TGCAGTGCTGGACCAGAGACCCAGTACTTC
-	TRBD2	TRBV6-4	TRBJ2-5	CATHPGLAGVPQETQYF	TGTGCCACCCACCCGGGACTAGCGGGAGTCCCCCAAGAGACCCAGTACTTC
-	-	TRBV5-1	TRBJ2-5	CASMANGEETQYF	TGCGCCAGCATGGCTAACGGGGAAGAGACCCAGTACTTC
-	-	TRBV18	TRBJ2-5	CASSPPWQGGQETQYF	TGTGCCAGCTCACCCCCTTGGCAGGGTGGCCAAGAGACCCAGTACTTC
-	TRBD2	TRBV9	TRBJ2-3	CASSGPSPAGGPDTQYF	TGTGCCAGCAGCGGACCCTCCCCCGCGGGGGGCCCAGATACGCAGTATTTT
-	-	TRBV7-9	TRBJ2-3	CASSLGQGGDTQYF	TGTGCCAGCAGCTTAGGACAGGGAGGAGATACGCAGTATTTT
once	-	TRBV7-2	TRBJ2-2	CASSGFTAGELFF	TGTGCCAGCAGCGGCTTCACTGCGGGGGAGCTGTTTTTT
once	-	TRBV19	TRBJ1-3	CASSWGRSSGNTIYF	TGTGCCAGTAGTTGGGGTCGGAGCTCTGGAAACACCATATATTTT
few	-	TRBV4-3	TRBJ2-1	CASSQGGSSYNEQFF	TGCGCCAGCAGCCAAGGAGGGAGCTCCTACAATGAGCAGTTCTTC
-	-	TRBV9	TRBJ1-1	CASSKGRVTEAFF	TGTGCCAGCTCTAAAGGAAGGGTCACTGAAGCTTTCTTT
once	TRBD1	TRBV7-3	TRBJ1-1	CASSPYRGRSTEAFF	TGTGCCAGCAGCCCCTACAGGGGGCGTAGCACTGAAGCTTTCTTT
-	-	TRBV27	TRBJ2-2	CASSMGRAGTGELFF	TGTGCCAGCAGTATGGGCAGGGCTGGCACCGGGGAGCTGTTTTTT
once	-	TRBV4-2	TRBJ1-5	CASSLGAGWDQPQHF	TGTGCCAGCAGCTTGGGGGCAGGGTGGGATCAGCCCCAGCATTTT
few	-	TRBV11-3	TRBJ1-1	CASSPLNTEAFF	TGTGCCAGCAGCCCACTGAACACTGAAGCTTTCTTT
-	TRBD1	TRBV12-5	TRBJ2-3	CASGLSIGQGGTDTQYF	TGTGCTAGTGGTTTGTCTATCGGACAGGGTGGCACAGATACGCAGTATTTT
once	TRBD1	TRBV19	TRBJ2-3	CASSIGWDRISTDTQYF	TGTGCCAGTAGTATTGGCTGGGACAGAATCAGCACAGATACGCAGTATTTT
-	-	TRBV15	TRBJ2-3	CATSRDTLANTDTQYF	TGTGCCACCAGCAGAGATACCCTAGCGAACACAGATACGCAGTATTTT
once	-	TRBV5-1	TRBJ1-1	CASSSGGGYTEAFF	TGCGCCAGCAGCTCGGGCGGTGGGTACACTGAAGCTTTCTTT
-	-	TRBV18	TRBJ1-2	CASSPFQSYGYTF	TGTGCCAGCTCACCATTCCAGTCCTATGGCTACACCTTC
-	-	TRBV13	TRBJ2-4	CASSLLSEKNIQYF	TGTGCCAGCAGCTTATTATCGGAAAAAAACATTCAGTACTTC
-	-	TRBV2	TRBJ1-3	CASSDRGRSSGNTIYF	TGTGCCAGCAGTGACAGGGGTAGGTCCTCTGGAAACACCATATATTTT
once	-	TRBV7-2	TRBJ1-2	CASSFRSGNYGYTF	TGTGCCAGCAGCTTTAGGTCAGGAAACTATGGCTACACCTTC
-	TRBD1	TRBV7-9	TRBJ2-3	CASSTWTGSTDTQYF	TGTGCCAGCAGCACTTGGACAGGGTCGACAGATACGCAGTATTTT
-	-	TRBV2	TRBJ2-1	CASSGVSYNEQFF	TGTGCCAGCAGTGGGGTCTCCTACAATGAGCAGTTCTTC
-	TRBD1	TRBV4-1	TRBJ2-5	CASSQGSGTGQETQYF	TGCGCCAGCAGCCAAGGTTCCGGGACAGGGCAAGAGACCCAGTACTTC
-	-	TRBV27	TRBJ1-5	CASSPSRDGSNQPQHF	TGTGCCAGCAGTCCGTCCCGGGACGGGAGCAATCAGCCCCAGCATTTT
once	-	TRBV28	TRBJ1-2	CASSRWGGTRPYGYTF	TGTGCCAGCAGTCGATGGGGGGGAACGAGGCCCTATGGCTACACCTTC
few	TRBD1	TRBV28	TRBJ1-5	CASSRDRGGGQPQHF	TGTGCCAGCAGCCGGGACAGGGGAGGAGGTCAGCCCCAGCATTTT
-	-	TRBV14	TRBJ2-7	CASSQTTAYEQYF	TGTGCCAGCAGCCAGACTACCGCCTACGAGCAGTACTTC
-	-	TRBV5-1	TRBJ1-2	CASSFPGNGYTF	TGCGCCAGCAGCTTTCCAGGGAATGGCTACACCTTC
-	TRBD2	TRBV9	TRBJ2-3	CASSVSPSGGSDTQYF	TGTGCCAGCAGCGTTTCCCCCAGCGGGGGTTCGGATACGCAGTATTTT
-	TRBD2	TRBV5-5	TRBJ2-7	CASSLSLAGVLSYEQYF	TGTGCCAGCAGCTTGTCCCTAGCGGGAGTATTATCCTACGAGCAGTACTTC
-	TRBD2	TRBV14	TRBJ2-1	CASSREGKRGAEQFF	TGTGCCAGCAGCCGAGAGGGGAAGCGGGGGGCGGAGCAGTTCTTC
-	-	TRBV4-3	TRBJ2-4	CASSQDSGVGDFAKNIQYF	TGCGCCAGCAGCCAAGATAGTGGCGTGGGGGATTTCGCCAAAAACATTCAGTACTTC
-	-	TRBV4-2	TRBJ1-6	CASSQDEGNSPLHF	TGTGCCAGCAGCCAAGATGAGGGGAATTCACCCCTCCACTTT
-	-	TRBV5-1	TRBJ1-4	CASSLVRPQEKLFF	TGCGCCAGCAGCTTGGTAAGGCCTCAGGAAAAACTGTTTTTT
medium-sized	TRBD1	TRBV7-9	TRBJ1-1	CASSLFRGQGTEAFF	TGTGCCAGCAGCTTATTCCGGGGACAGGGCACTGAAGCTTTCTTT
-	TRBD1	TRBV29-1	TRBJ1-1	CSVTGSPGGTEAFF	TGCAGCGTGACAGGGTCCCCCGGTGGGACTGAAGCTTTCTTT
once	-	TRBV11-3	TRBJ2-1	CASSPPPLREQFF	TGTGCCAGCAGCCCGCCTCCTTTAAGAGAGCAGTTCTTC
once	-	TRBV5-1	TRBJ1-1	CASSLDRDNPAFF	TGCGCCAGCAGCTTGGACAGGGATAATCCGGCTTTCTTT
-	-	TRBV18	TRBJ2-7	CASSLKGDEQYF	TGTGCCAGCTCACTAAAGGGGGACGAGCAGTACTTC